This T cell receptor (beta chain) comes out of a study of Graves' ophthalmopathy and Graves' hyperthyroidism. CDR3 size: 19 residues. The germline V gene encodes CDR1 SGHRS and CDR2 YFSETQ. The V segment lost 2 bases and the J segment 0 bases; nucleotides outside the gene matches: 10. Study-level points and caveats: Clonotypes were expanded in thyroid at above 0.001 frequency, and most also appeared in blood.

Orbital computed tomography, thyroid ultrasound, TRAb, serum thyroxine and clinical symptoms formed the basis of diagnosis. Fresh peripheral blood (about 9 ml) yielded the PBMCs. Amplification of TCR beta CDR3 regions used RNA transcripts. The authors performed first-round RT-PCR with HTBI primers and then a second-round multiplex PCR. TCRdb reprocessed the multiplex PCR reads with MiXCR, giving one entry per CDR3 protein. The table lists more than 300,000 distinct CDR3 sequences, approximately 17% of them singletons. This clonotype was detected only a few times. Its target is unknown. The origin of this receptor is an adult woman with stable Graves' hyperthyroidism. The chain carries TRBV5-1 and TRBJ2-1, with TRBD2 matching 11 bases. The specimen sequenced was peripheral blood. The CDR3 loop reads CASSFPLAGVHRSYNEQFF. CDR3 in DNA: TGCGCCAGCAGCTTTCCACTAGCGGGGGTGCATCGCTCCTACAATGAGCAGTTCTTC.